One and the same sample provided the 18 T cell receptor beta chains below, sequenced in a study of CD8+ T cells in alopecia areata (dated 2018 in TCRdb). Library creation used the immunoSEQ multiplex PCR assay. RNA was extracted from all samples and reverse transcribed into cDNA, which served as template for TCR sequencing. Not all clones reach the TCRdb copy of this immuneACCESS table, which keeps in-frame sequences only. Checked studies attribute under half of the gap to unresolved V genes and leave the rest unexplained. The sample counts 90,000 to 130,000 clones, each observed more than once. The ten top clones hold around 19% of the sample. Sequencing was carried out using lesional skin. All receptors come from a C3H/HeJ mouse with alopecia areata. For this strain, the MHC haplotype is H2-k.

Turning to this clone: The gene names here belong to mouse. The CDR3 end lies 4 residues beyond the end of the read and is filled in from the germline J gene. This chain joins TRBV13-1 and TRBJ2-3; weak D call: TRBD2 (6 bases). V was cut by 2 bases and J by 3 bases, with 10 bases left in between. The CDR3 is 14 residues long. Germline V lookup: CDR1 NSHNY, CDR2 SYGAGN. The sequenced CDR3 bases are TGTGCCAGCAGTGAAGACTGGAAGGCAGAA. This sequence encodes CASSEDWKAE. The whole CDR3 protein reads CASSEDWKAETLYF.

This clone was detected a few times. The gene names given are mouse names. From the germline J gene comes the end of the CDR3, since the read stops 4 residues before it. The J gene is TRBJ2-5, the V gene TRBV1, with 7 bases that match TRBD2. Germline V gives CDR1 NSQYPW, CDR2 LRSPGD (reference sequence). The J segment lost 3 bases and the V segment lost 2 bases, leaving 5 bases of the junction unmatched. This CDR3 has 15 residues. CDR3 bases read: TGCACCTGCAGTGCACCTCGGGGGGGACAAGAC. Translation gives CTCSAPRGGQD. The full CDR3 protein is CTCSAPRGGQDTQYF.

The table lists this clone with many counts. These gene names are mouse names. The sequenced fragment ends 4 residues before the CDR3 boundary, so the rest is inferred from the germline J gene. The chain combines TRBV13-1 with TRBJ2-5; 9 nucleotides agree with TRBD2. This CDR3 region has 13 residues. Germline V gene lookup returns CDR1 NSHNY and CDR2 SYGAGN. The sequenced part of the CDR3 DNA is TGTGCCAGCAGTGAAGACTGGGGGGAC. It is translated as CASSEDWGD. The full CDR3 is CASSEDWGDTQYF.

Comments on this clone: Gene names are the mouse ones. The observed sequence ends 4 residues before the CDR3 terminus, with the missing tail filled in from the germline J gene. The chain carries TRBV19 and TRBJ2-7; 10 bases are a match to TRBD2. Germline loops: CDR1 FNHDT, CDR2 SITEND (reference sequence). CDR3 length: 14 residues. The CDR3 is CASSINWGGYEQYF. The CDR3 DNA, read in part, is TGTGCCAGCAGTATTAACTGGGGGGGTTAT.

This clone has more than one count but fewer than ten. At residue 14, the TCRdb protein and translated DNA are inconsistent; the protein given comes from the DNA. Gene names refer to mouse genes. The read halts 3 residues ahead of the CDR3 end, with the missing end drawn from the germline J gene. V usage is TRBV13-3 and J usage is TRBJ1-3, with TRBD1 matching 9 bases. Germline V CDR1 and CDR2: NNHDY, SYVADS. The CDR3 spans 17 residues. Trimming at V came to 0 bases and at J to 0 bases, leaving 4 bases not matched to a gene. The CDR3 DNA, read in part, is TGTGCCAGCAGTGATGTGACAGGGGGGGATTCTGGAAATACG. Translating gives CASSDVTGGDSGNT. The CDR3 as a whole reads CASSDVTGGDSGNTLYF.

As concerns this clone: Mouse gene names apply. The read halts 4 residues ahead of the CDR3 end, with the missing end drawn from the germline J gene. The chain couples TRBV13-3 to TRBJ2-2; possible D gene TRBD1, 6 bases. The CDR3 runs to 14 residues. Germline V gene sequence: CDR1 NNHDY, CDR2 SYVADS. Deletions cut 5 bases from V and 1 base from J, with 9 bases between. Here the CDR3 reads CASRGQLNTGQLYF. The sequenced part of the CDR3 DNA is TGTGCCAGCAGGGGACAATTAAACACCGGG.

This clone was seen repeatedly, ten times or more. Germline and genes: mouse. The read halts 4 residues ahead of the CDR3 end, with the missing end drawn from the germline J gene. The V and J genes are TRBV17 and TRBJ1-2; tentative D call: TRBD1 (6 bases). The CDR3 consists of 14 residues. V lost 1 base, J lost 0 bases, and 6 bases lay in between. Per germline, CDR1 MNHDT and CDR2 YYDKIL. This CDR3 reads CASSRGTANSDYTF. The sequenced CDR3 bases are TGTGCTAGCAGTAGAGGGACAGCAAACTCC.

Remarks on this clone: Gene labels here are mouse ones. The CDR3: CASSMAGSDTQYF. Partial CDR3 DNA: TGTGCCAGCAGTATGGCAGGGTCGGAC. V is TRBV19 and J is TRBJ2-5; a possible D gene is TRBD1 (5 bases). The read comes to an end 4 residues before the CDR3 does, leaving the germline J gene to fill in the end. Germline assignment: CDR1 FNHDT and CDR2 SITEND (reference sequence). This CDR3 spans 13 amino acids.

This clone came up a few times. The germline and genes are mouse ones. From the germline J gene comes the end of the CDR3, since the read stops 4 residues before it. V gene TRBV19 combines with J gene TRBJ2-5; D is perhaps TRBD1 (6 bases). Germline V lookup: CDR1 FNHDT, CDR2 SITEND (reference sequence). This CDR3 comprises 13 residues. The CDR3 is CASSMRDTDTQYF. CDR3 DNA, as far as it was read: TGTGCCAGCAGTATGCGGGACACAGAC.

As regards this clone: Gene names refer to mouse genes. The read falls 4 residues short of the CDR3 end, and the missing part is taken from the germline J gene. V gene TRBV13-3 combines with J gene TRBJ2-2, with TRBD2 matching 8 bases. V was clipped by 3 bases and J by 0 bases; unmatched bases: 4. The CDR3 is 16 residues long. The germline CDR1 and CDR2 sequences are NNHDY and SYVADS. Incomplete CDR3 DNA: TGTGCCAGCAGTGGTTGGGGGGGTCCAAACACCGGG. The encoded protein is CASSGWGGPNTG. In full, the CDR3 reads CASSGWGGPNTGQLYF. Using reference TRBV13-3 and TRBJ2-2 for the parts outside the CDR3, the full variable domain is EAAVTQSPRSKVAVTGGKVTLSCHQTNNHDYMYWYRQDTGHGLRLIHYSYVADSTEKGDIPDGYKASRPSQENFSLILELASLSQTAVYFCASSGWGGPNTGQLYFGEGSKLTVL.

With respect to this clone: Gene names are mouse gene names. The read gets to within 4 residues of the CDR3 end, and the germline J gene fills in the rest. V usage is TRBV13-3 and J usage is TRBJ2-2; a weak D match, TRBD1 (6 bases). CDR3 length: 17 residues. V was trimmed by 4 bases and J by 0 bases, leaving 16 bases between them. Per germline, CDR1 NNHDY and CDR2 SYVADS. CDR3 bases read: TGTGCCAGCAGTTCCTCCTCCGGGACAACAAACACCGGG. Protein product: CASSSSSGTTNTG. The entire CDR3 is CASSSSSGTTNTGQLYF. The full variable domain, rest sourced from reference TRBV13-3 and TRBJ2-2, is EAAVTQSPRSKVAVTGGKVTLSCHQTNNHDYMYWYRQDTGHGLRLIHYSYVADSTEKGDIPDGYKASRPSQENFSLILELASLSQTAVYFCASSSSSGTTNTGQLYFGEGSKLTVL.

Concerning this clone: The germline and genes are mouse ones. The CDR3 extends 4 residues past the end of the read, so its final part is completed from the germline J gene. Distinct nucleotide sequences in the sample also encode this CDR3. The V and J genes are TRBV19 and TRBJ2-3, with 11 bases fitting TRBD1. Trimming at V came to 5 bases and at J to 3 bases, leaving 8 bases not matched to a gene. The CDR3 loop spans 16 amino acids. The germline gives CDR1 FNHDT, CDR2 SITEND (reference sequence). The CDR3 here is CASSPGQGALAETLYF. The covered CDR3 bases are TGTGCCAGCAGCCCCGGACAGGGGGCGCTGGCAGAA.

In its sample, this clone was seen a few times. Gene names are the mouse ones. The read halts 4 residues ahead of the CDR3 end, with the missing end drawn from the germline J gene. This chain connects TRBV13-2 to TRBJ2-1; 8 positions match TRBD1. The CDR3 consists of 13 residues. Germline V gene lookup returns CDR1 NNHNN and CDR2 SYGAGS (reference sequence). CDR3 bases read: TGTGCCAGCGGTGAAAGGGACAGGGCT. This sequence encodes CASGERDRA. The entire CDR3 is CASGERDRAEQFF.

This clone was seen repeatedly, ten times or more. DNA and listed protein disagree at residue 10, so the protein shown here was translated from the DNA. Gene and germline names: mouse. The sequence runs out 3 residues before the end of the CDR3; the remainder is reconstructed from the germline J gene. The J gene is TRBJ1-6, the V gene TRBV13-3, with 7 bases that match TRBD1. TRBJ1-6 is reported as an ORF; its role is uncertain. CDR1 and CDR2 from the germline V gene are NNHDY and SYVADS. The CDR3 sequence is 13 residues long. With V trimmed by 5 bases and J by 9 bases, 5 bases remained unmatched. The sequenced part of the CDR3 DNA is TGTGCCAGCAGCCCTGACAGGGTTTCGCCC. The encoded protein is CASSPDRVSP. The CDR3 reads in full as CASSPDRVSPLYF.

Turning to this clone: Germline and genes: mouse. The read terminates 4 residues before the CDR3 end, so the remaining end is supplied by the germline J gene. This sequence joins TRBV31 and TRBJ2-7; the match to TRBD2 covers 10 bases. This CDR3 region has 13 residues. The V gene end was trimmed by 3 bases and the J gene end by 1 base; junction bases not matched to a gene: 0. In germline, CDR1 is GKSSPN, CDR2 SITVG. Incomplete CDR3 DNA: TGTGCCTGGAGGACTGGGGGGTCCTAT. Its translation is CAWRTGGSY. The full CDR3 is CAWRTGGSYEQYF.

This clone was counted between two and nine times. The gene names given are mouse names. The read is 4 residues too short to cover the CDR3 end, so that end is filled in from the germline J gene. V and J are TRBV1 and TRBJ2-7; 10 bases are a match to TRBD1. This CDR3 spans 14 amino acids. After removal of 6 bases from V and 3 bases from J, the junction contained 5 bases not matched to a gene. Germline V CDR1 and CDR2: NSQYPW, LRSPGD (reference sequence). The CDR3 DNA, read in part, is TGCACCTGCAGGCCGGGACAGGGGAACTAT. It is translated as CTCRPGQGNY. The entire CDR3 reads CTCRPGQGNYEQYF.

With regard to this clone: Gene names are mouse gene names. The sequence runs out 4 residues before the end of the CDR3; the remainder is reconstructed from the germline J gene. Other DNA sequences in the sample encode the same CDR3. The rearrangement uses TRBV13-1 and TRBJ2-1; D might be TRBD2 (7 bases). The CDR3 has 15 amino acids. From germline, CDR1 is NSHNY and CDR2 SYGAGN. The CDR3 protein is CASSDAWGAGAEQFF. The covered CDR3 bases are TGTGCCAGCAGTGATGCTTGGGGGGCGGGAGCT.

This clone turned up a few times. Genes and germline come from the mouse. The CDR3 goes on 4 residues after the read ends, and that part is filled in from the germline J gene. This chain uses TRBV31 with TRBJ1-2; D unresolved. This CDR3 comprises 13 residues. Germline loops: CDR1 GKSSPN, CDR2 SITVG. Between the trimmed V and J ends, which lost 3 bases and 1 base, there was a span of 9 bases. CDR3 DNA (partial): TGTGCCTGGAGCCGCGACAAAAACTCC. Translating gives CAWSRDKNS. Given in full, the CDR3 is CAWSRDKNSDYTF.